This paragraph reports one T cell receptor (beta chain). As yet, its antigen is unknown. The data were obtained in a study of shared clonotypes between healthy human individuals. The study's findings and limits: A limitation of the genetic and exposure-history diversity represented arose from few donors.

TCRdb keeps only in-frame clones here, not all; method: immunoSEQ multiplex PCR. This table has 640,000 or so clones, about two thirds appearing once. The source of this sequence is a woman younger than 45 in good health. The sequenced sample was memory CD4+ T cells sorted from blood. Noted subset: CD45RA-negative fraction.

CDR3 coding DNA: TGTGCCAGCAGCGCCGGGACAGGGGCCTACGAGCAGTACTTC. Its protein is CASSAGTGAYEQYF. The chain couples TRBV5-4 to TRBJ2-7; 10 bases line up with TRBD1. Trimming cost V 4 bases and J 2 bases; bases outside gene matches: 3. There are 14 residues in the CDR3. Germline CDR1 is SGHNT and CDR2 is YYREEE (reference sequence).